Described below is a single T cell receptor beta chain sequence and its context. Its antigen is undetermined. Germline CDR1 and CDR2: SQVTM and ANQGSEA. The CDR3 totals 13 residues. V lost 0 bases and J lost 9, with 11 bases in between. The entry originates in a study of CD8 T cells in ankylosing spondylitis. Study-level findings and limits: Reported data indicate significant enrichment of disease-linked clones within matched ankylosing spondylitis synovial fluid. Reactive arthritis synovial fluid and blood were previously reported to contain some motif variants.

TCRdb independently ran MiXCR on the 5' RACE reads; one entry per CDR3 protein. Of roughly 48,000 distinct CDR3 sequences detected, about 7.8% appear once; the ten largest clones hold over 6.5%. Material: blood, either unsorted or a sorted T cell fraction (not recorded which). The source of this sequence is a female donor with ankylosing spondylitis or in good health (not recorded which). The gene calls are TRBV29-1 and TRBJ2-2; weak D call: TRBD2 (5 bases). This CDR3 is CSVEDALARELFF. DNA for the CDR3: TGCAGCGTTGAAGACGCGCTAGCCCGGGAGCTGTTTTTT.